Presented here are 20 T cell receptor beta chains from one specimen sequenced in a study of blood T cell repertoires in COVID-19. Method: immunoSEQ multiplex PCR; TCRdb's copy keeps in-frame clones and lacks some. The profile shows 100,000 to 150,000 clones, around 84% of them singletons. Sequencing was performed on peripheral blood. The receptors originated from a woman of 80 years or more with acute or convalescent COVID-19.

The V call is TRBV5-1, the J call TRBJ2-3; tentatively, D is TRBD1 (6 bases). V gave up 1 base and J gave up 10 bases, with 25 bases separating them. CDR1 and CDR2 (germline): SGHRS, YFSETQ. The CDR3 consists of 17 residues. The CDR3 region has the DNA TGCGCCAGCAGCTTGACAGGGTCGGGGTTATCGGCTTCTCCGCAGTATTTT. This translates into CASSLTGSGLSASPQYF. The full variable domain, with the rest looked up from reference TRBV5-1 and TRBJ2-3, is KAGVTQTPRYLIKTRGQQVTLSCSPISGHRSVSWYQQTPGQGLQFLFEYFSETQRNKGNFPGRFSGRQFSNSRSEMNVSTLELGDSALYLCASSLTGSGLSASPQYFGPGTRLTVL.

DNA of the CDR3: TGTGCCAGCAGCCGGACTGGGAACTTCTTCTATGGCTACACCTTC. Protein product: CASSRTGNFFYGYTF. V is TRBV13 and J is TRBJ1-2; the D is unclear. Trimming removed 5 bases from V and 4 bases from J, with 17 bases in between. Germline CDR1 reads PRHDT; CDR2 reads FYEKMQ (reference sequence). The CDR3 is 15 residues long.

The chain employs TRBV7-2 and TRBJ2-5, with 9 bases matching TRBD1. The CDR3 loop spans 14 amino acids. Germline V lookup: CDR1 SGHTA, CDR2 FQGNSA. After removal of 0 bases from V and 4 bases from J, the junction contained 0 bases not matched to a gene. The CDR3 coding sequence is TGTGCCAGCAGCTTAGCGGGACAGGGAGAGACCCAGTACTTC. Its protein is CASSLAGQGETQYF.

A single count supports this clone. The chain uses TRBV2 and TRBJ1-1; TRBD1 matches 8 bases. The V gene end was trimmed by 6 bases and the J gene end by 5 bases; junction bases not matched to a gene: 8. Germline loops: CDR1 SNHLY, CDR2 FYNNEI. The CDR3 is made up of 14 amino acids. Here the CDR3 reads CASSSAGGRTEAFF. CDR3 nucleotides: TGTGCCAGCAGCTCTGCAGGGGGCCGAACTGAAGCTTTCTTT.

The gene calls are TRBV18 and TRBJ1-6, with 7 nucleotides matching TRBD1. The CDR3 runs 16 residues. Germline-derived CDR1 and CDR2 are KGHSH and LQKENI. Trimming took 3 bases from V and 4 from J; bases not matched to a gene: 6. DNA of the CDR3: TGTGCCAGCTCACCCGTCCGGGACAGATATAATTCACCCCTCCACTTT. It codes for CASSPVRDRYNSPLHF.

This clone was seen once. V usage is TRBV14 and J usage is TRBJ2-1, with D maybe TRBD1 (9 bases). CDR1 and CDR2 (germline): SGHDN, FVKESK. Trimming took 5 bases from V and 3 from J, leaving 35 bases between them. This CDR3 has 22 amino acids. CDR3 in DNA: TGTGCCAGCAGCACCCGGGACAGGGTTGCAAGCGGGAGTCCTCGCTACTACAATGAGCAGTTCTTC. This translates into CASSTRDRVASGSPRYYNEQFF.

The chain's CDR3 is CATAGLATTNTGELFF. CDR3 in DNA: TGTGCCACAGCGGGACTAGCGACCACGAACACCGGGGAGCTGTTTTTT. The J gene is TRBJ2-2, the V gene TRBV10-3; TRBD2 matches at 10 bases. Germline values: CDR1 ENHRY, CDR2 SYGVKD. The CDR3 consists of 16 residues. The J segment lost 0 bases and the V segment lost 10 bases, leaving 8 bases of the junction unmatched.

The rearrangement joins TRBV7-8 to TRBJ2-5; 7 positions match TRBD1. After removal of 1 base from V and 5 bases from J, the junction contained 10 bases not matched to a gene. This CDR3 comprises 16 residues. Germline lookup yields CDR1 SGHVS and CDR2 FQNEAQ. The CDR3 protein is CASSLVRTGVGETQYF. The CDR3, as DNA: TGTGCCAGCAGCTTAGTTAGGACAGGCGTCGGGGAGACCCAGTACTTC.

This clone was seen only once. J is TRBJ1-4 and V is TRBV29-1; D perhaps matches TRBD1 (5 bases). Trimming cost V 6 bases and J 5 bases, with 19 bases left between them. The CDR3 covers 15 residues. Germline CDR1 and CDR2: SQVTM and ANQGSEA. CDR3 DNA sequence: TGCAGCGTCGCCCCCCCGACAGCTACAAATGAAAAACTGTTTTTT. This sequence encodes CSVAPPTATNEKLFF.

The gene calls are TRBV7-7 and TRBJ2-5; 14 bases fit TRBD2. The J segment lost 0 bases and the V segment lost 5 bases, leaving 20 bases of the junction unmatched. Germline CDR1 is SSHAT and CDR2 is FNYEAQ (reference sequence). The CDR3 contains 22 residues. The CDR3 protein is CASSPSGTSGSLSRMHQETQYF. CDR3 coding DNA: TGTGCCAGCAGCCCATCCGGGACTAGCGGGAGCCTATCGAGGATGCACCAAGAGACCCAGTACTTC.

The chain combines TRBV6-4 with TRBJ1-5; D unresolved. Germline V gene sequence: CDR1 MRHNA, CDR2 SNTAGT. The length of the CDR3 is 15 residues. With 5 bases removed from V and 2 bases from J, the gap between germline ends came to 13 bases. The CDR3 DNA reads TGTGCCAGCAGTCTCCACCCGGGAGGCAATCAGCCCCAGCATTTT. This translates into CASSLHPGGNQPQHF.

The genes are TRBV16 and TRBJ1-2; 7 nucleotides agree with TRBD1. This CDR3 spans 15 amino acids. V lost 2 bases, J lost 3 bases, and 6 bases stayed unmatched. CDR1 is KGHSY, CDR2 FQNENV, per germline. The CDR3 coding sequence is TGTGCCAGCAGCCAACCGGGACAGAGGGACTATGGCTACACCTTC. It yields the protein CASSQPGQRDYGYTF.

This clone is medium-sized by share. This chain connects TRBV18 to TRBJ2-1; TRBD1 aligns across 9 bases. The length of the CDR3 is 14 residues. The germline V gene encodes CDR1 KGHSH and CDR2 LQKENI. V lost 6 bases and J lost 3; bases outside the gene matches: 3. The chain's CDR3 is CASSGTGYYNEQFF. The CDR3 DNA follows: TGTGCCAGCTCGGGGACAGGGTACTACAATGAGCAGTTCTTC. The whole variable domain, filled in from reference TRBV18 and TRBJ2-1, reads NAGVMQNPRHLVRRRGQEARLRCSPMKGHSHVYWYRQLPEEGLKFMVYLQKENIIDESGMPKERFSAEFPKEGPSILRIQQVVRGDSAAYFCASSGTGYYNEQFFGPGTRLTVL.

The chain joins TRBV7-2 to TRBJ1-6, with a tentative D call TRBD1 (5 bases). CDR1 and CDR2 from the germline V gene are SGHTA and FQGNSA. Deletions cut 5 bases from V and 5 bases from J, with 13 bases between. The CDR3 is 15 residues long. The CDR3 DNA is TGTGCCAGCAGCACTACGAAAGGGGATAATTCACCCCTCCACTTT. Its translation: CASSTTKGDNSPLHF.

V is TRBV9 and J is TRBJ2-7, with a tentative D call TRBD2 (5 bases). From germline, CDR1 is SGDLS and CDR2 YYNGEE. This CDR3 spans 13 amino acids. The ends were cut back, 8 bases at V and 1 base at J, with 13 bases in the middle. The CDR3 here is CASSRGGSYEQYF. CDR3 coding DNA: TGTGCCAGTTCTCGTGGAGGTTCCTACGAGCAGTACTTC.

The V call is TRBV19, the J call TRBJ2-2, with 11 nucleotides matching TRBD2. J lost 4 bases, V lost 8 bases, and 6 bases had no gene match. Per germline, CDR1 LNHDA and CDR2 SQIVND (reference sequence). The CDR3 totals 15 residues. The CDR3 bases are TGTGCCAGTGTAGCGGGAGGGAGGGGCACCGGGGAGCTGTTTTTT. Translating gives CASVAGGRGTGELFF.

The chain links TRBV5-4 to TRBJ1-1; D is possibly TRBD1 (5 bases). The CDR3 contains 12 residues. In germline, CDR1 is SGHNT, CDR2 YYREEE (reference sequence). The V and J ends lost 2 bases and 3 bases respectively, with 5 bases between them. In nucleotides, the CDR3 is TGTGCCAGCAGCTTACAGGACACTGAAGCTTTCTTT. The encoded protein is CASSLQDTEAFF.

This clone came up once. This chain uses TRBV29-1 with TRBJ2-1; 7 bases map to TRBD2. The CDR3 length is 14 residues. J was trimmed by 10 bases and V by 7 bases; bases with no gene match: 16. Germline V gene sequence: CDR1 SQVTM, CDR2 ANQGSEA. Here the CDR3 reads CSAPLLGRANEQFF. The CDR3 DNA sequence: TGCAGCGCTCCTCTCTTGGGGAGGGCCAACGAGCAGTTCTTC.

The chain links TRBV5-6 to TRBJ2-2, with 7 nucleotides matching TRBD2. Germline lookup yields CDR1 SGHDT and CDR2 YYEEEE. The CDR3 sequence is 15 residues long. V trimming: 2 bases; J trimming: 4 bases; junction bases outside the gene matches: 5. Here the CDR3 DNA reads TGTGCCAGCAGCTTTTGGGGGACTACCACCGGGGAGCTGTTTTTT. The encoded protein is CASSFWGTTTGELFF.

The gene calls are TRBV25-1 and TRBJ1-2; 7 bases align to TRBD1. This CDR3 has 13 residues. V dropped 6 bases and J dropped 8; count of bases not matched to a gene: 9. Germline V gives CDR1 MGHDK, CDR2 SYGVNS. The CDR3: CASRETGSSGYTF. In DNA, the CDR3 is TGTGCCAGCAGAGAGACAGGGTCGAGCGGCTACACCTTC.